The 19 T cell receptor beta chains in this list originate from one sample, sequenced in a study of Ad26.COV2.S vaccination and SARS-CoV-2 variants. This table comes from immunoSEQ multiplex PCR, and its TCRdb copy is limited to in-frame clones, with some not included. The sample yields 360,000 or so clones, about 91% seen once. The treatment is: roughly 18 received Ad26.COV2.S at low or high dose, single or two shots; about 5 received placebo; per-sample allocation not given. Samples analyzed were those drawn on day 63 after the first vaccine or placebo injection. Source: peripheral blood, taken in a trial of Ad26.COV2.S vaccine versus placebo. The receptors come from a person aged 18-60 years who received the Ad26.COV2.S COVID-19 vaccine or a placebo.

The DNA of the CDR3 is TGTGCCAGCAGCCAAGAAATCGGCAGACACTCCACAGATACGCAGTATTTT. Encoded protein: CASSQEIGRHSTDTQYF. The V gene is TRBV4-2, the J gene TRBJ2-3; D unclear. The CDR3 has 17 amino acids. Trimming cost V 0 bases and J 2 bases, with 15 bases left between them. Germline lookup yields CDR1 LGHNA and CDR2 YNFKEQ.

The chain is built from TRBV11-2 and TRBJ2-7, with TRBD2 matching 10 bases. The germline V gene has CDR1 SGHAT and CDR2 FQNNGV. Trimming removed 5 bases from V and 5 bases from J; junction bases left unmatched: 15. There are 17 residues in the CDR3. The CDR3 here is CASSPRGTSGRADEQYF. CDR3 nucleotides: TGTGCCAGCAGCCCAAGGGGAACAAGCGGGAGGGCGGACGAGCAGTACTTC.

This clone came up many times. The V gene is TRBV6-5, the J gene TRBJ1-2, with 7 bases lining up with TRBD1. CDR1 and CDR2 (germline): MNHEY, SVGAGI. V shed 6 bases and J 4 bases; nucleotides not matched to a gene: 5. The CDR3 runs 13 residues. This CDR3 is CASRATGFYGYTF. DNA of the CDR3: TGTGCCAGCAGAGCGACAGGGTTCTATGGCTACACCTTC.

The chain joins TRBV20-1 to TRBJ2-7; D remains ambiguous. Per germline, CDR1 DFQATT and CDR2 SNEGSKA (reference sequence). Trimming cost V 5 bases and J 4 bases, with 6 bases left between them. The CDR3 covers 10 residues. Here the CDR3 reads CSARAYEQYF. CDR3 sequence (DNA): TGCAGTGCTCGAGCTTACGAGCAGTACTTC.

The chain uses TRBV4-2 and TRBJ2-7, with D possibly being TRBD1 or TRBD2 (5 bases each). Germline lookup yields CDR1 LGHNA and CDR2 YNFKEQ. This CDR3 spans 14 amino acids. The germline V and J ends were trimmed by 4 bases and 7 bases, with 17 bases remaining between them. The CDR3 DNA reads TGTGCCAGCAGCCCCAGGGACCTCGAGGGTGAGCAGTACTTC. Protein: CASSPRDLEGEQYF.

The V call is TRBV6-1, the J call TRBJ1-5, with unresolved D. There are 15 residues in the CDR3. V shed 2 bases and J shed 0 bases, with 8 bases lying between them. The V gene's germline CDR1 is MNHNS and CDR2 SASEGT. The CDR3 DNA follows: TGTGCCAGCAGTGAACCCGGGAGTAGCAATCAGCCCCAGCATTTT. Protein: CASSEPGSSNQPQHF.

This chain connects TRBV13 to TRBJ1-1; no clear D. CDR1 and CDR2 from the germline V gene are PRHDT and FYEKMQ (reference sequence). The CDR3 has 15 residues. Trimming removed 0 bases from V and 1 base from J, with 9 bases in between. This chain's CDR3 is CASSLGGRRNTEAFF. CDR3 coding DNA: TGTGCCAGCAGCTTAGGTGGCAGGAGGAACACTGAAGCTTTCTTT.

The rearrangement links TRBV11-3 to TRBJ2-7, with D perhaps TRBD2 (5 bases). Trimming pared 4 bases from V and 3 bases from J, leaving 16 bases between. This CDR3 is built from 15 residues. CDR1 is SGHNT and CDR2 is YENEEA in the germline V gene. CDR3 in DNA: TGTGCCAGCAGCTCGCGCCGGGAAACCAACTACGAGCAGTACTTC. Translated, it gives CASSSRRETNYEQYF.

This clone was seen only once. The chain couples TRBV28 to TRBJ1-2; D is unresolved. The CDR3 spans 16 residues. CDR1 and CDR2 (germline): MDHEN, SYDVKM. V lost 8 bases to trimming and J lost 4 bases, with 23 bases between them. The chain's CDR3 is CASSNSGWGTTYGYTF. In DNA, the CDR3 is TGTGCCAGCTCCAATTCAGGTTGGGGAACCACCTATGGCTACACCTTC.

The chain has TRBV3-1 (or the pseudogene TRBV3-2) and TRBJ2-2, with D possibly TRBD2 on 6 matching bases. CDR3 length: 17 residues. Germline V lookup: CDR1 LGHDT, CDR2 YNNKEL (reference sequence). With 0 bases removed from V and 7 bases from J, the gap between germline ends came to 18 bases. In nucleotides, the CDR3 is TGTGCCAGCAGCCAAGATCTTGTGGGAGGCGCCAGCGGGGAGCTGTTTTTT. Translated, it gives CASSQDLVGGASGELFF.

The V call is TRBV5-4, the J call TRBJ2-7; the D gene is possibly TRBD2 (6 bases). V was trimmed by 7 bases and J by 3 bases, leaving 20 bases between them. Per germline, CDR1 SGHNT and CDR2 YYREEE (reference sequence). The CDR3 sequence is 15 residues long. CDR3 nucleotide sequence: TGTGCCAGCGGCGGAGGGACTCCCTATAACTACGAGCAGTACTTC. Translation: CASGGGTPYNYEQYF.

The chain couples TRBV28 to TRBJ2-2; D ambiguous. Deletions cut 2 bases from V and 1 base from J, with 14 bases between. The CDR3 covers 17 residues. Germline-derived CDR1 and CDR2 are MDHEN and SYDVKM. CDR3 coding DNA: TGTGCCAGCAGTTTACTTCCCTTCTTAGGGAACACCGGGGAGCTGTTTTTT. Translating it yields CASSLLPFLGNTGELFF.

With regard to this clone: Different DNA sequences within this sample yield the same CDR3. CDR3 protein: CASSEEAGGTDTQYF. The DNA for the CDR3 is TGTGCCAGCAGTGAAGAGGCGGGAGGAACAGATACGCAGTATTTT. The chain links TRBV6-1 to TRBJ2-3; 8 nucleotides align to TRBD2. Germline lookup yields CDR1 MNHNS and CDR2 SASEGT. The CDR3 runs 15 residues. V gave up 1 base and J gave up 3 bases; unmatched junction bases: 3.

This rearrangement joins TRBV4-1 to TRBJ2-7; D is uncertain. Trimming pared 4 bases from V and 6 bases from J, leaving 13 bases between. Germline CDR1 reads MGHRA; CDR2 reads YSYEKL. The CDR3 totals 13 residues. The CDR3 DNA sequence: TGCGCCAGCAGCCCCCGAGCTAGTGCCGAGCAGTACTTC. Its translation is CASSPRASAEQYF.

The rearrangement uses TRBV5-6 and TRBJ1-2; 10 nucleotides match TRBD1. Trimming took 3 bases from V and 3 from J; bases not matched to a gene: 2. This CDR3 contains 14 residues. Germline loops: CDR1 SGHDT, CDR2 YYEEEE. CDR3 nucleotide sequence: TGTGCCAGCAGCTGGGGGACAGGGGACTATGGCTACACCTTC. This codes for CASSWGTGDYGYTF.

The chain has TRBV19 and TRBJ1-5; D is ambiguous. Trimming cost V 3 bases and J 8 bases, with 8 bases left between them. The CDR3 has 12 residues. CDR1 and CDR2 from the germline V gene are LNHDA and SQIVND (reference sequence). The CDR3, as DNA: TGTGCCAGTAGTATGACCCCCGAGCCCCAGCATTTT. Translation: CASSMTPEPQHF.

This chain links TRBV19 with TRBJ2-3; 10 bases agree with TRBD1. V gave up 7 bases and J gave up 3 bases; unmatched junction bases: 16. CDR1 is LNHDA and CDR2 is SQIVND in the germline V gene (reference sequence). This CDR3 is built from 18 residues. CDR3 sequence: CASKGSRDRGLWTDTQYF. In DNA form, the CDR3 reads TGTGCCAGTAAAGGTTCCCGGGACAGGGGTTTGTGGACAGATACGCAGTATTTT.

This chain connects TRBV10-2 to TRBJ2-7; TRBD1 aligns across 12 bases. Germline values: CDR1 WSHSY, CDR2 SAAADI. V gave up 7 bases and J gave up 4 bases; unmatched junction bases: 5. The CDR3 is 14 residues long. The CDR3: CASMRDRGLYEQYF. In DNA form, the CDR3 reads TGCGCCAGCATGCGGGACAGGGGGCTTTACGAGCAGTACTTC.

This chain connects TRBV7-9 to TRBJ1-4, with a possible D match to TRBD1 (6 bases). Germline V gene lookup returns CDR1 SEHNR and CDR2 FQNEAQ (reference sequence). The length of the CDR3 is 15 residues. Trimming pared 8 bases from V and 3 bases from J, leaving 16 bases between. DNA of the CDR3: TGTGCCAGCTCAAACCACAGGGAAGCTAATGAAAAACTGTTTTTT. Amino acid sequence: CASSNHREANEKLFF.